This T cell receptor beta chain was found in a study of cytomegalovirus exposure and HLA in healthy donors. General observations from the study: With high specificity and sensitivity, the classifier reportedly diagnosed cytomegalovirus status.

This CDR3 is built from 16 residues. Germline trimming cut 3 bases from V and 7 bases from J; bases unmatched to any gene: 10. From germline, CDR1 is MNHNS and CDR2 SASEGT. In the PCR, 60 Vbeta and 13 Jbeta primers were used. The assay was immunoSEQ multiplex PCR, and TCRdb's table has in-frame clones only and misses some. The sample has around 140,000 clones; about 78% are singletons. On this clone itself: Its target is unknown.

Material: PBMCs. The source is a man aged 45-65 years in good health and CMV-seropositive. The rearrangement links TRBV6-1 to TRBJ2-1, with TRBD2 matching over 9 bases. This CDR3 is CASSDPMAGGKNEQFF. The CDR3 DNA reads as TGTGCCAGCAGTGATCCCATGGCGGGGGGGAAGAATGAGCAGTTCTTC.